The 5 T cell receptor beta chains given below trace back to one sample, sequenced in a study of blood T cell repertoires in COVID-19. Generated by immunoSEQ multiplex PCR, the TCRdb table keeps only in-frame clones and is missing some. The sample has 25,000 to 30,000 clones, 81% seen once. The sequencing sample was made of peripheral blood. The receptor source for this set is an older woman with acute or convalescent COVID-19.

The chain combines TRBV7-2 with TRBJ2-3, with 7 bases lining up with TRBD2. V lost 5 bases, J lost 7 bases, and 15 bases stayed unmatched. Germline V lookup: CDR1 SGHTA, CDR2 FQGNSA. The CDR3 covers 16 residues. The CDR3 is CASSTRDLAALHTQYF. The CDR3, as DNA: TGTGCCAGCAGCACCCGCGACCTAGCGGCGCTCCATACGCAGTATTTT.

The chain has TRBV5-1 and TRBJ2-5; 11 bases map to TRBD2. The CDR3 has 16 amino acids. The V gene's germline CDR1 is SGHRS and CDR2 YFSETQ. V was pared by 0 bases and J by 2 bases, with 3 bases of the junction left unmatched. DNA for the CDR3: TGCGCCAGCAGCTTGGCTCTAGCGGGGGGACAAGAGACCCAGTACTTC. Translation: CASSLALAGGQETQYF.

The V and J genes are TRBV25-1 and TRBJ2-7, with D maybe TRBD2 (6 bases). Deletions cut 3 bases from V and 9 bases from J, with 18 bases between. The germline V gene encodes CDR1 MGHDK and CDR2 SYGVNS. The CDR3 covers 14 residues. The chain's CDR3 is CASSEGTLLSRQYF. The CDR3 region has the DNA TGTGCCAGCAGTGAGGGGACTCTACTCTCGAGGCAGTACTTC.

The V call is TRBV28, the J call TRBJ1-5, with D uncertain. Germline V gene sequence: CDR1 MDHEN, CDR2 SYDVKM. The CDR3 loop spans 15 amino acids. Trimming removed 2 bases at V and 9 bases at J, with 17 bases between. CDR3 protein: CASSLDSIDSRPQHF. The CDR3 DNA reads as TGTGCCAGCAGTTTAGATTCGATAGACTCTAGGCCCCAGCATTTT.

The chain has TRBV6-4 and TRBJ1-2, with 8 nucleotides matching TRBD1. V lost 6 bases to trimming and J lost 5 bases; unmatched junction nucleotides: 5. Germline CDR1 MRHNA, CDR2 SNTAGT. The CDR3 runs 13 residues. The CDR3 region is CASSRDRQYGYTF. CDR3 DNA: TGTGCCAGCAGCCGGGACAGGCAATATGGCTACACCTTC.